This T cell receptor beta chain appears in the sequencing data of a study of T-cell memory formation after mild COVID-19 (dated by TCRdb to about 2021). Context from the whole study: Most TCR sequence clusters were specific to one of the two donors. In a couple of donors, T-cell clones that expanded and contracted after mild COVID-19 were followed by sequencing TCRalpha and TCRbeta repertoires longitudinally. The cohort comprised two young, previously healthy adult volunteers, one female and one male. What the authors observed across the whole study: SARS-CoV-2 specificity of the second-wave clones peaking on day 37 was not confirmed. The study covered only a couple of mild cases, and larger cohorts including severe cases with pre-infection samples were considered necessary. Contracting CD4+ clones were found mainly in CM and EM memory subsets, while CD8+ clones were enriched in EMRA. Some responding clones were detected in pre-infection memory, which suggested that pre-existing cross-reactive memory T cells had joined the SARS-CoV-2 response. Clones that contracted from day 15 to 85 showed balanced CD4/CD8 phenotypes, whereas a second wave of clones that expanded from day 15 to 37 leaned towards CD4+.

The instrument was an Illumina NovaSeq 6000. cDNA libraries for TCRalpha and TCRbeta were prepared by 5'RACE using constant-segment primers, with sample barcodes and unique molecular identifiers added. RNA was extracted from every sample with Trizol reagent. Amplification of the libraries took two PCR steps, and the second step added a second sample barcode plus Illumina TruSeq adapters. The libraries were sequenced on an Illumina NovaSeq using 2 x 150 bp paired-end reads. In the original analysis: With migec v1.2.7, reads were demultiplexed and then collapsed into UMI-guided consensus sequences. Using mixcr v2.1.11, the UMI consensuses were aligned to TRA and TRB V and J templates and assembled into clonotypes. A clonotype was counted as expanded or contracted only when both edgeR and NoisET called the clonotype significant, with the noise models trained on biological replicates. edgeR calls used a false discovery rate-adjusted p below 0.01 and a log2 fold-change threshold of 1. PCA with hierarchical clustering of max-normalized trajectories of the 1000 most abundant clonotypes was used as exploratory dynamics analysis. Separately sequenced CD4+ and CD8+ repertoires were used to assign the CD4 or CD8 phenotype of responding clones. TCRdb cleaned the public reads at Q25 with fastp, built clones with MiXCR and kept in-frame beta chains. Rows matching on CDR3 protein sequence are summarized as one entry with the most common DNA and genes. The V and J calls, along with clone size, are taken from TCRdb and not from the paper's own processing. The sample records under 60,000 distinct CDR3 sequences, approximately 9% of which are singletons. The leading ten clones occupy approximately 12% of the sample.

At the junction V is shortened by 4 bases and J by 2 bases, with 11 bases in between. CDR1 is given as MGHRA and CDR2 as YSYEKL, both from the germline V gene. Measured from the cysteine to the phenylalanine, the CDR3 is 14 residues long. Only the CDR3 DNA is retained, 42 bases long and in frame from the first base. Ficoll-Paque density gradient centrifugation was used to isolate PBMCs. With respect to this clonotype: Its antigen is unknown. One base away there is no much larger clone; base qualities are not given.

The specimen sequenced was PBMCs or a T cell subset sorted from them (not recorded which). The sequence was obtained from an adult woman who had mild COVID-19 (a few samples of this study predate the infection). The sample titles of this study are shuffled in the database, so cell type and time point are left out; the donor was told from shared clones. The V and J genes are TRBV4-1 and TRBJ1-2; a tentative D match to TRBD1 spans 6 bases. The CDR3 region: CASSPGTGNYGYTF. The base sequence is TGCGCCAGCAGCCCCGGTACAGGGAACTATGGCTACACCTTC.